This TCR beta chain was captured in a study of CD8+ T cells in alopecia areata. Study findings and constraints: Greater clonality was observed in lesional scalp samples, especially alopecia totalis/universalis, versus normal scalp.

V gave up 6 bases and J gave up 2 bases, with 14 bases separating them. Germline V CDR1 and CDR2: SNHLY, FYNNEI. CDR3 length equals 14 residues. As to treatment: oral pan-JAK inhibitor, 5-10 mg twice daily. Alopecia areata patients provided lesional scalp punch biopsies and peripheral blood, both collected for the study. Notes on this clone: Its specificity is not known.

Reverse transcription of extracted RNA yielded cDNA, which provided the sequencing template. Clones were sequenced by immunoSEQ multiplex PCR, and TCRdb holds only the in-frame ones, with some missing. This sample yields roughly 76,000 clones, of which approximately 29% are seen a single time; around 14% belongs to the top ten. The chain links TRBV2 to TRBJ2-7; perhaps TRBD1 as D (6 bases). The receptor was isolated from a human donor with alopecia areata. This specimen was CD8+ T cells sorted from blood, taken at week 4, from a patient treated with tofacitinib. Written as DNA, the CDR3 is TGTGCCAGCAGCCGACATACAGGGACCTACGAGCAGTACTTC. It translates to CASSRHTGTYEQYF.